This record looks at one TCR beta chain sequence and its context. This receptor's antigen is unknown. Base-call qualities are not available, and no considerably larger clone is one nucleotide away. This specimen's treatment or condition label, per the study, means: allogeneic hematopoietic cell transplantation with graft depleted of TCRalphabeta T cells and CD19 B cells. The children who served as transplant recipients had been given grafts of TCRalphabeta/CD19-depleted allogeneic hematopoietic cells. The sample is drawn from a study of T-cell reconstitution after alpha-beta-depleted transplantation in children listed by TCRdb under 2016. In terms of the full investigation: T-cell immune reconstitution after TCRalphabeta/CD19-depleted allogeneic hematopoietic cell transplantation in children was quantitatively tracked in the study by means of TCR repertoire profiling. General findings and caveats noted by the study authors: In some patients, the high TCRbeta diversity seen at day 60 was put down to recipient T cells and intrathymic progenitors that had survived conditioning. The frequencies of hyperexpanded clones fell over the following months, and after one year, T-cell counts and TCRbeta diversity were mostly attributed to newly produced T cells. The apparently early alphabetaT-cell count recovery about two months after transplant was reportedly dependent on only several hundred rapidly expanded clones derived from non-depleted graft cells.

To prepare the library, PCR was applied. TCRdb shows the sequencer as Illumina HiSeq 2500. TCR library preparation used molecular barcoding, with unique molecular identifiers applied to normalize quantification of the TCRbeta repertoire. In-frame beta chains were kept once TCRdb had trimmed the public reads at Q25 with fastp and called clones with MiXCR. Each CDR3 protein appears once, grouped with its most common genes and DNA. The sample records about 200,000 distinct CDR3 sequences, about 15% of which are singletons. The ten largest account for 43% of the sample. At the junction V is shortened by 5 bases and J by 4 bases, with 15 bases in between. The CDR3 numbers 15 residues from cysteine through phenylalanine. Just the 45-base CDR3 DNA is kept, in frame starting at base 1. CDR1 and CDR2 are read off the germline V gene (reference sequence) as LNHDA and SQIVND.

The TCR originated in a male patient aged 2-15 years who had a stem cell transplant for acute lymphoblastic leukemia, so the T cells may come from the graft donor. The input for sequencing was PBMCs, mostly from graft donor cells, taken 360 days after TCRalphabeta/CD19-depleted stem cell transplant. The sequence links TRBV19 to TRBJ2-1; the D region possibly corresponds to TRBD2 (6 bases align). DNA sequence: TGTGCCAGTAGTTCTCGAATAGCGGTGTACAATGAGCAGTTCTTC. Translated, this gives CASSSRIAVYNEQFF.